The entry below gives a single T cell receptor beta chain sequence along with its context. This sample is part of a study of cytomegalovirus exposure and HLA in healthy donors. Germline V gene lookup returns CDR1 GTSNPN and CDR2 SVGIG (reference sequence). CDR3 length: 13 residues. The junction had 6 bases not matched to a gene; V was cut back by 6 bases and J by 9 bases. The PCR contained 60 Vbeta and 13 Jbeta primers. Profiling relied on immunoSEQ multiplex PCR, and the TCRdb table lists in-frame clones only, not all of them. The profile shows 100,000 to 150,000 clones, approximately 10% of them singletons.

Sequenced sample: PBMCs. The chain employs TRBV30 and TRBJ1-6; 9 bases agree with TRBD1. This clonotype was sampled from a woman aged 18-29 years in good health and CMV-seropositive. The CDR3 is CACSTGGSSPLHF. The CDR3 DNA sequence: TGTGCCTGTTCGACAGGGGGGAGTTCACCCCTCCACTTT.